This T cell receptor (beta chain) was profiled in a study of post-analysis software for immune sequencing data. Points from the study as a whole: Controls had lower frequencies than patients of roughly five TRBV segments, which included TRBV5-6, TRBV5-1 and TRBV20-1. Compared with controls, patients showed significantly lower normalized Chao1 diversity.

For this clonotype: No antigen is known for it.

Unique molecular identifiers were built into the TCR beta cDNA libraries. A single record per CDR3 protein comes from TCRdb applying MiXCR to the PCR reads. This sample has about 820,000 distinct CDR3 sequences, with around 50% found just once. The CDR3 covers 11 residues. V lost 7 bases and J 5 bases, leaving 6 bases between the germline ends. Germline values: CDR1 MNHEY, CDR2 SMNVEV (reference sequence). The sequenced sample was blood. The clonotype originates from a girl aged 5-17 years with multiple sclerosis. The chain links TRBV27 to TRBJ2-1; D remains unclear. The CDR3 loop reads CASTLHNEQFF. DNA of the CDR3: TGTGCCAGCACCCTACACAATGAGCAGTTCTTC.